The next 24 T cell receptor beta chains were all read from a single sample in a study of T-cell memory formation after mild COVID-19. Each CDR3 protein is one row after TCRdb ran MiXCR on the 5' RACE reads. This table holds approximately 440,000 distinct CDR3 sequences, around 18% found once. The sample comprised PBMCs or a T cell subset sorted from them (not recorded which). All receptors derive from an adult woman who had mild COVID-19 (a few samples of this study predate the infection). Cell type and time point are not known.

This clonotype showed up just a few times. The rearrangement links TRBV6-1 to TRBJ1-1, with D unclear. Trimming pared 0 bases from V and 2 bases from J, leaving 7 bases between. Germline assignment: CDR1 MNHNS and CDR2 SASEGT. The length of the CDR3 is 14 residues. Here the CDR3 DNA reads TGTGCCAGCAGTGAAGCCCAAGGTAACACTGAAGCTTTCTTT. This encodes CASSEAQGNTEAFF.

This clonotype has a handful of counts. The chain recombines TRBV20-1 with TRBJ1-5; D remains ambiguous. The length of the CDR3 is 15 residues. The V gene lost 4 bases and the J gene lost 0 bases, with 13 bases spanning the gap. The germline V gene has CDR1 DFQATT and CDR2 SNEGSKA (reference sequence). The CDR3 reads CSATPPGYSNQPQHF. CDR3 in DNA: TGCAGTGCTACCCCCCCAGGTTATAGCAATCAGCCCCAGCATTTT.

Here the CDR3 DNA reads TGCGCCAGCAGCTTGCGTCGGACTAGCGGGGGGGAAAGGACAGATACGCAGTATTTT. Its translation: CASSLRRTSGGERTDTQYF. The chain combines TRBV5-1 with TRBJ2-3; 15 bases line up with TRBD2. CDR1 and CDR2 from the germline V gene are SGHRS and YFSETQ. CDR3 length: 19 residues. The J segment lost 3 bases and the V segment lost 1 base, leaving 9 bases of the junction unmatched. Full variable domain (missing parts from reference TRBV5-1 and TRBJ2-3): KAGVTQTPRYLIKTRGQQVTLSCSPISGHRSVSWYQQTPGQGLQFLFEYFSETQRNKGNFPGRFSGRQFSNSRSEMNVSTLELGDSALYLCASSLRRTSGGERTDTQYFGPGTRLTVL.

The genes are TRBV9 and TRBJ2-7; TRBD2 matches at 7 bases. The J segment lost 2 bases and the V segment lost 0 bases, leaving 5 bases of the junction unmatched. CDR1 and CDR2 from the germline V gene are SGDLS and YYNGEE. The CDR3 is made up of 15 amino acids. For the CDR3, the DNA is TGTGCCAGCAGCGTAGGCGGTGGGGGGGCCTACGAGCAGTACTTC. Translating it yields CASSVGGGGAYEQYF. The complete variable domain, with remaining parts taken from reference TRBV9 and TRBJ2-7, reads DSGVTQTPKHLITATGQRVTLRCSPRSGDLSVYWYQQSLDQGLQFLIQYYNGEERAKGNILERFSAQQFPDLHSELNLSSLELGDSALYFCASSVGGGGAYEQYFGPGTRLTVT.

The sample holds a few counts of this clonotype. The gene calls are TRBV5-1 and TRBJ2-7; the match to TRBD2 covers 8 bases. The junction had 12 bases not matched to a gene; V was cut back by 2 bases and J by 5 bases. CDR1 is SGHRS, CDR2 YFSETQ, per germline. The CDR3 loop spans 16 amino acids. This CDR3 is CASSLFAGGGLDEQYF. The CDR3 DNA follows: TGCGCCAGCAGCTTATTTGCTGGCGGGGGACTAGACGAGCAGTACTTC.

This sequence joins TRBV6-5 and TRBJ2-4, with 11 bases identical to TRBD2. The germline CDR1 and CDR2 sequences are MNHEY and SVGAGI. The CDR3 spans 16 residues. Trimming cost V 2 bases and J 5 bases; bases outside gene matches: 5. The CDR3 reads CASSYNRLAGQNIQYF. DNA of the CDR3: TGTGCCAGCAGTTACAATCGACTAGCGGGACAAAACATTCAGTACTTC.

The chain joins TRBV7-3 to TRBJ2-2; D is ambiguous. The germline CDR1 and CDR2 sequences are SGHTA and FQGTGA. The CDR3 length is 14 residues. V was pared by 3 bases and J by 0 bases, with 5 bases between. The CDR3 loop reads CASSFMANTGELFF. CDR3 DNA sequence: TGTGCCAGCAGCTTCATGGCGAACACCGGGGAGCTGTTTTTT.

This clonotype was found a few times. V is TRBV6-2 or TRBV6-3 and J is TRBJ2-1; D unclear. The germline CDR1 and CDR2 sequences are MNHEY and SVGEGT. Trimming stripped 1 base from V and 0 bases from J, with 10 bases between. This CDR3 comprises 16 residues. The CDR3 bases are TGTGCCAGCAGTTACTATGCGGTCCGCTCCTACAATGAGCAGTTCTTC. Protein product: CASSYYAVRSYNEQFF.

This clonotype was picked up a small number of times. V and J are TRBV12-3 or TRBV12-4 and TRBJ1-2, with a tentative D call TRBD1 (6 bases). The CDR3 loop spans 14 amino acids. V was shortened by 2 bases and J by 4 bases, with 11 bases between the two germline ends. CDR3 coding DNA: TGTGCCAGCAGTTTATGGGGGGCTAGCTATGGCTACACCTTC. Amino acids: CASSLWGASYGYTF.

The chain recombines TRBV4-1 with TRBJ2-3; no clear D gene. Germline-derived CDR1 and CDR2 are MGHRA and YSYEKL. The ends were cut back, 0 bases at V and 4 bases at J, with 11 bases in the middle. The CDR3 contains 15 residues. The CDR3 reads CASSQDGPLADTQYF. Here the CDR3 DNA reads TGCGCCAGCAGCCAAGATGGTCCTTTAGCAGATACGCAGTATTTT.

This clonotype was observed a handful of times. The chain joins TRBV27 to TRBJ2-1; no clear D gene. V lost 3 bases and J 5 bases, leaving 14 bases between the germline ends. CDR1 and CDR2 (germline): MNHEY, SMNVEV (reference sequence). CDR3 length: 15 residues. CDR3 DNA: TGTGCCAGCAGTTTCGGGCCCTCGAGCCACAATGAGCAGTTCTTC. Its protein product is CASSFGPSSHNEQFF.

V gene TRBV7-6 combines with J gene TRBJ2-1; 12 nucleotides align to TRBD2. CDR1 and CDR2 (germline): SGHVS, FNYEAQ. The CDR3 contains 17 residues. With V trimmed by 8 bases and J by 14 bases, 22 bases remained unmatched. The CDR3 spells CASSPGPASGRARAEFF. The CDR3 DNA reads as TGTGCCAGCTCCCCGGGCCCGGCTAGCGGGAGGGCTAGGGCAGAGTTCTTC.

The V gene is TRBV12-3 or TRBV12-4, the J gene TRBJ2-7; 8 bases map to TRBD2. J was trimmed by 7 bases and V by 3 bases; bases with no gene match: 8. This CDR3 comprises 14 residues. CDR3 region: CASSFGLASGEQYF. The CDR3 region has the DNA TGTGCCAGCAGTTTTGGACTAGCATCGGGGGAGCAGTACTTC.

V gene TRBV5-1 combines with J gene TRBJ1-4, with 7 nucleotides matching TRBD1. Per the germline V gene, CDR1 is SGHRS and CDR2 is YFSETQ. This CDR3 region has 17 residues. V lost 2 bases and J lost 0; bases outside the gene matches: 7. Here the CDR3 reads CASSFGGTVATNEKLFF. The CDR3 region has the DNA TGCGCCAGCAGCTTCGGAGGGACAGTTGCAACTAATGAAAAACTGTTTTTT.

The chain recombines TRBV2 with TRBJ2-2; 7 bases are a match to TRBD2. Per the germline V gene, CDR1 is SNHLY and CDR2 is FYNNEI. The CDR3 totals 13 residues. With V trimmed by 8 bases and J by 9 bases, 9 bases remained unmatched. CDR3 residues: CASQRSGKRELFF. In DNA form, the CDR3 reads TGTGCCAGCCAACGGAGCGGGAAGAGGGAGCTGTTTTTT.

J is TRBJ2-1 and V is TRBV7-2; tentatively, D is TRBD1 or TRBD2 (6 bases each). The CDR3 spans 16 residues. Per germline, CDR1 SGHTA and CDR2 FQGNSA. Trimming left V 7 bases short and J 6 bases short, with 22 bases between. This CDR3 reads CASTPRGGSGSNEQFF. In nucleotides, the CDR3 is TGTGCCAGCACCCCCCGAGGGGGTTCCGGGAGCAATGAGCAGTTCTTC.

V and J are TRBV12-3 or TRBV12-4 and TRBJ2-2, with D perhaps TRBD1 (6 bases). V was shortened by 3 bases and J by 4 bases, with 18 bases between the two germline ends. The CDR3 length is 17 residues. CDR3 sequence (DNA): TGTGCCAGCAGTTTCCGAGGGAATTACAGGGTCACCGGGGAGCTGTTTTTT. Encoded protein: CASSFRGNYRVTGELFF.

This clonotype has only a few counts. Here the CDR3 reads CASSFPRDRVGNEQFF. The CDR3 nucleotides are TGTGCCAGCAGCTTCCCCCGGGACAGGGTGGGCAATGAGCAGTTCTTC. V gene TRBV7-6 combines with J gene TRBJ2-1; 9 bases agree with TRBD1. Per the germline V gene, CDR1 is SGHVS and CDR2 is FNYEAQ. After removal of 3 bases from V and 6 bases from J, the junction contained 9 bases not matched to a gene. This CDR3 has 16 amino acids.

This clonotype was seen more than once but under ten times. J is TRBJ2-6 and V is TRBV6-2 or TRBV6-3, with D possibly TRBD1 on 6 matching bases. Germline-derived CDR1 and CDR2 are MNHEY and SVGEGT. The CDR3 contains 16 residues. Trimming removed 6 bases from V and 0 bases from J, with 12 bases in between. The CDR3 protein is CASRPTGHSGANVLTF. CDR3 DNA: TGTGCCAGCAGGCCGACAGGTCACTCTGGGGCCAACGTCCTGACTTTC.

This chain uses TRBV4-2 with TRBJ1-6; D possibly corresponds to TRBD1 (5 bases). The V gene's germline CDR1 is LGHNA and CDR2 YNFKEQ. V lost 0 bases, J lost 4 bases, and 10 bases lay in between. The CDR3 totals 16 residues. The CDR3 region is CASSQDWGRYNSPLHF. The CDR3 nucleotides are TGTGCCAGCAGCCAAGATTGGGGCCGTTATAATTCACCCCTCCACTTT.

The chain combines TRBV27 with TRBJ2-7; perhaps TRBD1 as D (5 bases). The CDR3 consists of 12 residues. The germline gives CDR1 MNHEY, CDR2 SMNVEV (reference sequence). V was clipped by 6 bases and J by 5 bases, with 11 bases between them. DNA of the CDR3: TGTGCCAGCAGCCCAGGGATCGACGAGCAGTACTTC. It yields the protein CASSPGIDEQYF.

This clonotype was recorded at least ten times. V gene TRBV2 combines with J gene TRBJ2-2, with D possibly TRBD1 on 6 matching bases. The V gene's germline CDR1 is SNHLY and CDR2 FYNNEI. V lost 6 bases and J 7 bases, leaving 12 bases between the germline ends. The CDR3 has 13 amino acids. CDR3 sequence reads: CASRGARGGELFF. For the CDR3, the DNA is TGTGCCAGCAGGGGAGCCAGGGGCGGGGAGCTGTTTTTT.

V and J are TRBV7-8 and TRBJ1-2; maybe TRBD1 (5 bases). CDR3 size: 14 residues. The germline V gene encodes CDR1 SGHVS and CDR2 FQNEAQ. V was trimmed by 7 bases and J by 4 bases, leaving 16 bases between them. CDR3 amino acids: CASTSLQEIYGYTF. The CDR3 nucleotides are TGTGCCAGCACCTCATTACAGGAGATCTATGGCTACACCTTC.

This clonotype appeared many times. The V call is TRBV9, the J call TRBJ1-5; D call uncertain. Germline CDR1 and CDR2: SGDLS and YYNGEE. Between the trimmed V and J ends, which lost 0 bases and 1 base, there was a span of 8 bases. The CDR3 contains 15 residues. CDR3 in amino acids: CASSVGTVSNQPQHF. The CDR3 nucleotides read TGTGCCAGCAGCGTAGGAACAGTGAGCAATCAGCCCCAGCATTTT.